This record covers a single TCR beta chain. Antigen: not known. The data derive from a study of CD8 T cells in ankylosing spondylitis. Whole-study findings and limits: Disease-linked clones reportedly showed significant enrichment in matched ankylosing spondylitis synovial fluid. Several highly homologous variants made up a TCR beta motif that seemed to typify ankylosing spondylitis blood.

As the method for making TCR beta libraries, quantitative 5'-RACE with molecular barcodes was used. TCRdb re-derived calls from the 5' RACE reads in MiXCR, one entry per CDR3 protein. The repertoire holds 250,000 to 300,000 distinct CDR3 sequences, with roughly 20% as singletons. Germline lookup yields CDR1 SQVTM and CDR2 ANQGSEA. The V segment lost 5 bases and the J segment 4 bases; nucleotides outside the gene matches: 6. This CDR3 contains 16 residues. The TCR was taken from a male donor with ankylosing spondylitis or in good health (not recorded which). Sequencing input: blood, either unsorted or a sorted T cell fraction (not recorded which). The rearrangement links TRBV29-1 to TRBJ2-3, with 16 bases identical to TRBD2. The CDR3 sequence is CSVYPGLAGGADTQYF. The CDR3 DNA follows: TGCAGCGTTTACCCGGGACTAGCGGGAGGGGCAGATACGCAGTATTTT.